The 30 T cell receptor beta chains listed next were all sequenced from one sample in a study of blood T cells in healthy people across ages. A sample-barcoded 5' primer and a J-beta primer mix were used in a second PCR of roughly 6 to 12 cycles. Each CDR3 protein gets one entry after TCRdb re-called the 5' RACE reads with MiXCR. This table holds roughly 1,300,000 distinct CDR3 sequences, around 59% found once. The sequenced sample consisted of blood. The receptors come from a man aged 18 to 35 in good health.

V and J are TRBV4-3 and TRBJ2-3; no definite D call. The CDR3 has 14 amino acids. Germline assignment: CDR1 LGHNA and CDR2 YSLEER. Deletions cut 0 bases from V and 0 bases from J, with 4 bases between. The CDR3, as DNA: TGCGCCAGCAGCCAAGAGTTTAGCACAGATACGCAGTATTTT. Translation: CASSQEFSTDTQYF.

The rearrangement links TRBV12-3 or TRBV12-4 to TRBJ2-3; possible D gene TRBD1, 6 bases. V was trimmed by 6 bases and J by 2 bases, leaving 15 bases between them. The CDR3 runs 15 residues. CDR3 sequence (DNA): TGTGCCAGCAGCCAGGATCAGGGGCCCACAGATACGCAGTATTTT. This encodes CASSQDQGPTDTQYF.

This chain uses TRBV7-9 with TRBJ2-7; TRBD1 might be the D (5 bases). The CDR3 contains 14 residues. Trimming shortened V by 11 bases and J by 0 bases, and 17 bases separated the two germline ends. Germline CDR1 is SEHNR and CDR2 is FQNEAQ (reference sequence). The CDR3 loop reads CAGADTLSSYEQYF. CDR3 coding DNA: TGTGCCGGGGCCGACACCTTGAGCTCCTACGAGCAGTACTTC.

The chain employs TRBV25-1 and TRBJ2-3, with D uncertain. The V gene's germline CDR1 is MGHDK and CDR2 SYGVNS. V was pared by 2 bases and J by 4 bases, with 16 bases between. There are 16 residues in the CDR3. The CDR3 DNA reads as TGTGCCAGCAGTGAAGGAGAGTCTCTCCGGGCAGATACGCAGTATTTT. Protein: CASSEGESLRADTQYF.

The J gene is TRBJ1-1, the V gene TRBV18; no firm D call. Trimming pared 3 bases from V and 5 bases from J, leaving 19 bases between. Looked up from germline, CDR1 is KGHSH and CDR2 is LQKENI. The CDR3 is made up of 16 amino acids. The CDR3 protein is CASSPGAYTQRTEAFF. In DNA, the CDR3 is TGTGCCAGCTCACCCGGCGCTTATACTCAGAGGACTGAAGCTTTCTTT.

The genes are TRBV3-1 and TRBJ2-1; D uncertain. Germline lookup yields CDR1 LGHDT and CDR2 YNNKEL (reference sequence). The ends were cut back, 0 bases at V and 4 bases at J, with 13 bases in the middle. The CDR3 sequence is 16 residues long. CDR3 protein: CASSQDMTRLYNEQFF. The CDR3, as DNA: TGTGCCAGCAGCCAAGACATGACCCGTCTATACAATGAGCAGTTCTTC.

DNA of the CDR3: TGTGCCAGCAGCTTAGTGCTCGGGGGGACGGGTGAGCAGTACTTC. As protein: CASSLVLGGTGEQYF. J is TRBJ2-5 and V is TRBV7-2, with 7 bases fitting TRBD2. Germline V CDR1 and CDR2: SGHTA, FQGNSA. This CDR3 has 15 residues. The ends lost 1 base at V and 11 bases at J; junction bases unmatched: 13.

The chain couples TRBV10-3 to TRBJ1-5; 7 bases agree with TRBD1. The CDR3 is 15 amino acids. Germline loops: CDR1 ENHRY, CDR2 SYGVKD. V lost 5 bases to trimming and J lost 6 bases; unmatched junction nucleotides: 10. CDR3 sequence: CAISPGTAGGQPQHF. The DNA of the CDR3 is TGTGCCATCAGTCCCGGGACAGCCGGCGGTCAGCCCCAGCATTTT.

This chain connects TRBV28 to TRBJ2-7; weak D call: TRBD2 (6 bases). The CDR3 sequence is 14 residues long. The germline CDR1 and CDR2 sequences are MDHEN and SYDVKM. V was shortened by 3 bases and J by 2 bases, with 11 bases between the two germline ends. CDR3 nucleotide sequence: TGTGCCAGCAGTTTGGCGGGGCCTCCCTACGAGCAGTACTTC. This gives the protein CASSLAGPPYEQYF. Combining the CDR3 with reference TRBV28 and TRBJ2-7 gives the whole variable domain DVKVTQSSRYLVKRTGEKVFLECVQDMDHENMFWYRQDPGLGLRLIYFSYDVKMKEKGDIPEGYSVSREKKERFSLILESASTNQTSMYLCASSLAGPPYEQYFGPGTRLTVT.

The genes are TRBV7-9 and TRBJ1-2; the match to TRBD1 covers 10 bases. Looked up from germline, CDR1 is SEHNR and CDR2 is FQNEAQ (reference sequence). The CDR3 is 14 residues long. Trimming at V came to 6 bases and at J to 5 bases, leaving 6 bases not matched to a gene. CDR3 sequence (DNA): TGTGCCAGCAGAACCGGGACAGGGGTATATGGCTACACCTTC. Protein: CASRTGTGVYGYTF.

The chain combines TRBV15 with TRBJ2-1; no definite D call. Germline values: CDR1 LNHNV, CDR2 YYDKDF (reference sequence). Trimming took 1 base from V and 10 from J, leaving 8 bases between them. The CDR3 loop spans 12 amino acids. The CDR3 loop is CATSRGLWEQFF. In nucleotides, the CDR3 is TGTGCCACCAGCAGAGGACTCTGGGAGCAGTTCTTC.

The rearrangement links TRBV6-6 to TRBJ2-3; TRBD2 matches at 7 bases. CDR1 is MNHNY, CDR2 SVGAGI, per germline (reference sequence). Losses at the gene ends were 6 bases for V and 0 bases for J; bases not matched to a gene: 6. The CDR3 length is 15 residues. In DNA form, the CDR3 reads TGTGCCAGCAGACAAGCGGGGAAAAGCACAGATACGCAGTATTTT. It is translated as CASRQAGKSTDTQYF.

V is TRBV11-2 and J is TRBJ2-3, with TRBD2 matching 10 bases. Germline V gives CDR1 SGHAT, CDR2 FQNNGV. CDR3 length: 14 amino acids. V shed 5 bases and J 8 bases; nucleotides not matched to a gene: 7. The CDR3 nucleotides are TGTGCCAGCAGCCCTAGCGGGAGTATGGTTACGCAGTATTTT. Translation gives CASSPSGSMVTQYF.

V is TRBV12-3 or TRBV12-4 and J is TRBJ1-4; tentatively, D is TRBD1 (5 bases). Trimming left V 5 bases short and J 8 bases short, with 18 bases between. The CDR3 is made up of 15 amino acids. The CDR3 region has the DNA TGTGCCAGCAGTCCCCTGGAGGGGAGGGACGAAAAACTGTTTTTT. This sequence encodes CASSPLEGRDEKLFF.

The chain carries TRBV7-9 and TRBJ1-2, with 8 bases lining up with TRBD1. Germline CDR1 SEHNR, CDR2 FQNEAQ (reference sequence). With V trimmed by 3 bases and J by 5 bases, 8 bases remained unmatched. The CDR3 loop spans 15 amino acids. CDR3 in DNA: TGTGCCAGCAGCTTTGCGACAGGGGCTCAGTATGGCTACACCTTC. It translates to CASSFATGAQYGYTF.

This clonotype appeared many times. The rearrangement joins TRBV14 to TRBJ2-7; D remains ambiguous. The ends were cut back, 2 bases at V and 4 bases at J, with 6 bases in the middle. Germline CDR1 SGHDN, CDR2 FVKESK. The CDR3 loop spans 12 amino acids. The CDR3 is CASSQLGYEQYF. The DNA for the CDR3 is TGTGCCAGCAGCCAATTAGGATACGAGCAGTACTTC.

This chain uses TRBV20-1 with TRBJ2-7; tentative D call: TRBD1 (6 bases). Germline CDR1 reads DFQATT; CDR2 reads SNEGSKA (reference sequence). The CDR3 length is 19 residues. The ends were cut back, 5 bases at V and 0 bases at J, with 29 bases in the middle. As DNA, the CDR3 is TGCAGTGCTCAGCCCGGGGACATCATGCTCGGGCTATACTCCTACGAGCAGTACTTC. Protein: CSAQPGDIMLGLYSYEQYF.

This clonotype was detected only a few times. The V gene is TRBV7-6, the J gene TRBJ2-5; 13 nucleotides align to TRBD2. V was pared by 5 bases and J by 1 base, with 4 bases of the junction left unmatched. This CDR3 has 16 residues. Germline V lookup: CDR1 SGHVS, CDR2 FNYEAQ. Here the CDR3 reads CASSMTSGGSQETQYF. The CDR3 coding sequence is TGTGCCAGCAGCATGACTAGCGGGGGGTCCCAAGAGACCCAGTACTTC.

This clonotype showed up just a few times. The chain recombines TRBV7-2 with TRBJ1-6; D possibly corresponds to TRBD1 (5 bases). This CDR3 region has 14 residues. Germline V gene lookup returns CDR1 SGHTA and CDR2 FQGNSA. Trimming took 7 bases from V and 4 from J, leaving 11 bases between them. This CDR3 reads CASNDRSYNSPLHF. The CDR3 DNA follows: TGTGCCAGCAACGACAGATCATATAATTCACCCCTCCACTTT.

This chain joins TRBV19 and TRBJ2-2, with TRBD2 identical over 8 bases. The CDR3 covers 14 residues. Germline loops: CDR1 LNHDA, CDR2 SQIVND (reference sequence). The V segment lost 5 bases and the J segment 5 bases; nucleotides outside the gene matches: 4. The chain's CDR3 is CASSSGGLTGELFF. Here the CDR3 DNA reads TGTGCCAGTAGTTCGGGGGGGTTAACCGGGGAGCTGTTTTTT. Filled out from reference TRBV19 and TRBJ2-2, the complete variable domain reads DGGITQSPKYLFRKEGQNVTLSCEQNLNHDAMYWYRQDPGQGLRLIYYSQIVNDFQKGDIAEGYSVSREKKESFPLTVTSAQKNPTAFYLCASSSGGLTGELFFGEGSRLTVL.

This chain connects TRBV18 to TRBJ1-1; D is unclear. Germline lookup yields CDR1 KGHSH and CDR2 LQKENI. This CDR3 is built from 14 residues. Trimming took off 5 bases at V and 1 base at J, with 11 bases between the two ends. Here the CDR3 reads CASSTKDGNTEAFF. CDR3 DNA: TGTGCCAGCTCAACTAAGGACGGGAACACTGAAGCTTTCTTT.

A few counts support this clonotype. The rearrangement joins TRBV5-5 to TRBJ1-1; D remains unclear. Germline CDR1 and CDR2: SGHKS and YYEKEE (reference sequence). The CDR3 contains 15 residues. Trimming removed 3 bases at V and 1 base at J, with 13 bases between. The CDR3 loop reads CASSSDLPSNTEAFF. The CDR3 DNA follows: TGTGCCAGCAGCTCTGATCTCCCCTCGAACACTGAAGCTTTCTTT.

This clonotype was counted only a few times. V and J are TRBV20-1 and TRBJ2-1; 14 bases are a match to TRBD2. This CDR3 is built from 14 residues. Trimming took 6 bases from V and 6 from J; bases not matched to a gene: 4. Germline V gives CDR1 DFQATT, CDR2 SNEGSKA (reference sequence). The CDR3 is CSAPTSGRANEQFF. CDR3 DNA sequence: TGCAGTGCACCGACTAGCGGGAGGGCCAATGAGCAGTTCTTC.

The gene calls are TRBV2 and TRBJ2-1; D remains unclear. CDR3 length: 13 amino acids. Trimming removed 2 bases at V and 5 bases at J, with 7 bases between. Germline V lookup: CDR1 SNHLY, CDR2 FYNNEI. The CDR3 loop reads CASSEPGDNEQFF. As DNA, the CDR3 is TGTGCCAGCAGTGAACCTGGCGACAATGAGCAGTTCTTC.

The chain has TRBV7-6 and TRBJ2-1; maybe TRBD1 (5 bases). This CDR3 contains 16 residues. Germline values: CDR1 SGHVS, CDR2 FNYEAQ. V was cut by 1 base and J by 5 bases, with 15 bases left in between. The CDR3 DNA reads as TGTGCCAGCAGCTTAGTCTTCCAGGGTCGGGACAATGAGCAGTTCTTC. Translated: CASSLVFQGRDNEQFF.

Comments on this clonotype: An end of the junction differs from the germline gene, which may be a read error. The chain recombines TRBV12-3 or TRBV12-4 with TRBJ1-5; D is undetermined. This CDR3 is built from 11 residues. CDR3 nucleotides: TGTGCCAGCAGTTTCCGTCAGGCCCAGCATTTT. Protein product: CASSFRQAQHF.

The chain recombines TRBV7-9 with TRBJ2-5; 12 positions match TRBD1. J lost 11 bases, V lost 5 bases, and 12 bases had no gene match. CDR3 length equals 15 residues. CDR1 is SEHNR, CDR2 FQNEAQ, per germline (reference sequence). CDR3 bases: TGTGCCAGCAGCGGGTCGGGACAGGGGGCGAGGGAGCAGTACTTC. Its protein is CASSGSGQGAREQYF.

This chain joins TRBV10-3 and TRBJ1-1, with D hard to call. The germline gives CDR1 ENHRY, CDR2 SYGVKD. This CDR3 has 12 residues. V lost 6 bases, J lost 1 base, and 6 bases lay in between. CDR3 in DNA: TGTGCCATCAGGACTACGAACACTGAAGCTTTCTTT. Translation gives CAIRTTNTEAFF.

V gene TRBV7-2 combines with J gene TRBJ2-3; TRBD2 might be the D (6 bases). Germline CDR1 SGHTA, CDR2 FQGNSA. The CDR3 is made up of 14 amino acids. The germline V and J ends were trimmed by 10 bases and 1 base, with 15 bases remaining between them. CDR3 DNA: TGTGCCACCAACTCTAAGCGGGGCACAGATACGCAGTATTTT. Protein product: CATNSKRGTDTQYF.

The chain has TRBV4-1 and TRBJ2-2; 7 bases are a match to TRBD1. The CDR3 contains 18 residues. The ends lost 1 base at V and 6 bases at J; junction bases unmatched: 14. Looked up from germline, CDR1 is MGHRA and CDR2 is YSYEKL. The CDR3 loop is CASSQADSMTGWAGELFF. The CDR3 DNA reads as TGCGCCAGCAGCCAAGCTGACAGTATGACAGGGTGGGCCGGGGAGCTGTTTTTT.